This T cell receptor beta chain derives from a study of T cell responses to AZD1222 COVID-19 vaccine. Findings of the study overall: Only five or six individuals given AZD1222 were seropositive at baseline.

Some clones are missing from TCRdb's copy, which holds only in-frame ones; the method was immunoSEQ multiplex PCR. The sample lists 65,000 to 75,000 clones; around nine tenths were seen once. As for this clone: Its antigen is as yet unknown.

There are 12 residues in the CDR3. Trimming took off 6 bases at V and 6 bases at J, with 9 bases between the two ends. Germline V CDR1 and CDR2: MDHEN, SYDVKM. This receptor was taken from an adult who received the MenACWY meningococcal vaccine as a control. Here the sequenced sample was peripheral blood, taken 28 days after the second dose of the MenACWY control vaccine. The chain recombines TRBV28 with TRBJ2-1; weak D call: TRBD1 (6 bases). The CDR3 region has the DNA TGTGCCAGCAGCCCGGACAGCAATGAGCAGTTCTTC. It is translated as CASSPDSNEQFF.